The 28 T cell receptor beta chains in this list originate from one sample, sequenced in a study of vaccination and CD4 T cells after COVID-19. The Oncomine TCR Beta short-read assay sequenced DNA from cultured CD4+ T cells. TCRdb re-called the PCR reads with MiXCR, one entry per CDR3 protein. The table records 3,000 or so distinct CDR3 sequences, around 32% of them present only once. Sample treatment: 10-day PBMC culture with coronavirus spike peptide pools or control peptides (ViraFEST assay). During the years 2011-2018, before the COVID-19 pandemic, the unexposed donor's CD4+ T cells were collected. Which antigens these TCRs recognize remains unknown. The sample taken for sequencing was CD4+ T cells from blood, cultured in vitro. The receptor source for this set is a human donor in good health.

The chain uses TRBV6-1 and TRBJ2-3; the D gene is possibly TRBD2 (5 bases). The CDR3 covers 13 residues. CDR1 and CDR2 from the germline V gene are MNHNS and SASEGT. V was shortened by 6 bases and J by 6 bases, with 13 bases between the two germline ends. CDR3 DNA sequence: TGTGCCAGCAGCCCGGGGTCCGTTGATACGCAGTATTTT. Residues: CASSPGSVDTQYF.

The chain couples TRBV12-3 or TRBV12-4 to TRBJ1-5; D gene ambiguous. The CDR3 runs to 13 residues. The germline V and J ends were trimmed by 2 bases and 3 bases, with 5 bases remaining between them. CDR3 DNA: TGTGCCAGCAGTTTATCAGTCAATCAGCCCCAGCATTTT. This gives the protein CASSLSVNQPQHF.

This chain uses TRBV5-1 with TRBJ2-3; 13 bases align to TRBD2. Germline CDR1 and CDR2: SGHRS and YFSETQ. This CDR3 is built from 17 residues. The junction had 8 bases not matched to a gene; V was cut back by 3 bases and J by 4 bases. The CDR3: CASSWTTGTSGADTQYF. CDR3 nucleotides: TGCGCCAGCAGCTGGACGACCGGGACTAGCGGGGCAGATACGCAGTATTTT.

The chain combines TRBV10-3 with TRBJ2-2, with a tentative D call TRBD2 (5 bases). CDR1 and CDR2 (germline): ENHRY, SYGVKD. The CDR3 runs to 14 residues. V was cut by 10 bases and J by 5 bases, with 17 bases left in between. The CDR3 DNA reads as TGTGCCAGCAGGACTTTTTCGTTGACCGGGGAGCTGTTTTTT. It translates to CASRTFSLTGELFF.

The chain recombines TRBV4-3 with TRBJ1-6; weak D call: TRBD1 (6 bases). The V and J ends lost 3 bases and 7 bases respectively, with 16 bases between them. The germline gives CDR1 LGHNA, CDR2 YSLEER. CDR3 length: 16 amino acids. CDR3 nucleotides: TGCGCCAGCAGCCAGGATGCGACAGGAAGGAATTCACCCCTCCACTTT. Protein product: CASSQDATGRNSPLHF.

This chain uses TRBV7-2 with TRBJ1-2, with D maybe TRBD1 (6 bases). The length of the CDR3 is 14 residues. V shed 5 bases and J shed 2 bases, with 12 bases lying between them. The germline V gene encodes CDR1 SGHTA and CDR2 FQGNSA. The CDR3: CASSNIGQNYGYTF. The CDR3 DNA reads as TGTGCCAGCAGCAACATTGGACAGAACTATGGCTACACCTTC. Together with reference TRBV7-2 and TRBJ1-2, the CDR3 gives the full variable domain: GAGVSQSPSNKVTEKGKDVELRCDPISGHTALYWYRQSLGQGLEFLIYFQGNSAPDKSGLPSDRFSAERTGGSVSTLTIQRTQQEDSAVYLCASSNIGQNYGYTFGSGTRLTVV.

This clonotype was counted a few times. The CDR3 coding sequence is TGTGCCAGCAGTGAATTTTGGGGGTCAGATACGCAGTATTTT. Amino acids: CASSEFWGSDTQYF. The gene calls are TRBV2 and TRBJ2-3; D might be TRBD1 or TRBD2, each matching 5 bases. V was clipped by 2 bases and J by 4 bases, with 10 bases between them. Germline V CDR1 and CDR2: SNHLY, FYNNEI. The CDR3 is made up of 14 amino acids.

The chain employs TRBV12-3 or TRBV12-4 and TRBJ1-5, with D unclear. CDR3 size: 14 residues. The germline V and J ends were trimmed by 2 bases and 7 bases, with 12 bases remaining between them. The CDR3 region is CASSLTPEDQPQHF. CDR3 DNA: TGTGCCAGCAGTTTAACCCCGGAGGACCAGCCCCAGCATTTT.

This clonotype was seen only a few times. This chain links TRBV19 with TRBJ1-2, with D maybe TRBD1 (5 bases). The CDR3 has 14 residues. V lost 3 bases and J lost 7, with 15 bases in between. CDR1 LNHDA and CDR2 SQIVND come from the germline V gene (reference sequence). CDR3 loop: CASSILGRGRGYTF. The CDR3 DNA is TGTGCCAGTAGTATCCTTGGGAGGGGACGTGGCTACACCTTC.

This clonotype was found a few times. This chain connects TRBV25-1 to TRBJ2-5, with D possibly called TRBD1 or TRBD2 (5 bases each). Germline CDR1 reads MGHDK; CDR2 reads SYGVNS. V was pared by 4 bases and J by 5 bases, with 8 bases between. The CDR3 is made up of 12 amino acids. In nucleotides, the CDR3 is TGTGCCAGCAGTGGGGGGATCGAGACCCAGTACTTC. Translation gives CASSGGIETQYF.

To note about this clonotype: A read error may account for a junction end that differs from germline. This chain connects TRBV7-2 to TRBJ1-1; D remains ambiguous. Germline V lookup: CDR1 SGHTA, CDR2 FQGNSA. The CDR3 consists of 12 residues. DNA for the CDR3: TGTGCCAGCAGCCCCAAAATGGGTTGGGTGCTCTTT. Its protein product is CASSPKMGWVLF.

This clonotype was found a few times. The rearrangement uses TRBV6-2 or TRBV6-3 and TRBJ2-7, with TRBD1 as a possible D gene (6 bases). Germline lookup yields CDR1 MNHEY and CDR2 SVGEGT. The CDR3 is made up of 19 amino acids. With 0 bases removed from V and 0 bases from J, the gap between germline ends came to 21 bases. This CDR3 is CASSYSRGQPGLSSYEQYF. CDR3 DNA: TGTGCCAGCAGTTACTCGAGGGGACAACCGGGGCTTAGCTCCTACGAGCAGTACTTC.

This chain joins TRBV20-1 and TRBJ1-4; D is uncertain. The germline V gene has CDR1 DFQATT and CDR2 SNEGSKA (reference sequence). The V gene lost 3 bases and the J gene lost 0 bases, with 14 bases spanning the gap. This CDR3 region has 16 residues. The CDR3 region is CSASNFIGATNEKLFF. CDR3 sequence (DNA): TGCAGTGCTAGCAACTTCATCGGTGCAACTAATGAAAAACTGTTTTTT.

This clonotype counts as medium-sized. The genes are TRBV7-3 and TRBJ1-2; TRBD1 is a possible D gene (5 bases). Germline loops: CDR1 SGHTA, CDR2 FQGTGA. V was trimmed by 4 bases and J by 4 bases, leaving 16 bases between them. The length of the CDR3 is 15 residues. The CDR3 loop is CASSWYGGATYGYTF. CDR3 sequence (DNA): TGTGCCAGCAGCTGGTATGGAGGGGCGACCTATGGCTACACCTTC.

The chain carries TRBV11-2 and TRBJ2-3; no clear D gene. The CDR3 is made up of 12 amino acids. Germline V gene lookup returns CDR1 SGHAT and CDR2 FQNNGV. With 5 bases removed from V and 4 bases from J, the gap between germline ends came to 7 bases. CDR3: CASSVWADTQYF. The CDR3 DNA reads TGTGCCAGCAGCGTCTGGGCAGATACGCAGTATTTT. Together with reference TRBV11-2 and TRBJ2-3, the CDR3 gives the full variable domain: EAGVAQSPRYKIIEKRQSVAFWCNPISGHATLYWYQQILGQGPKLLIQFQNNGVVDDSQLPKDRFSAERLKGVDSTLKIQPAKLEDSAVYLCASSVWADTQYFGPGTRLTVL.

This clonotype was detected only a few times. The V and J genes are TRBV5-4 and TRBJ2-1, with TRBD2 identical over 7 bases. The junction had 10 bases not matched to a gene; V was cut back by 2 bases and J by 11 bases. The CDR3 has 14 residues. The germline V gene encodes CDR1 SGHNT and CDR2 YYREEE (reference sequence). CDR3 DNA sequence: TGTGCCAGCAGCTTTAGCGGGTCGGCAGGCAAGCAGTTCTTC. It is translated as CASSFSGSAGKQFF.

This chain links TRBV25-1 with TRBJ2-3; 8 bases are a match to TRBD2. The J segment lost 1 base and the V segment lost 2 bases, leaving 2 bases of the junction unmatched. Germline CDR1 MGHDK, CDR2 SYGVNS. This CDR3 comprises 15 residues. The DNA of the CDR3 is TGTGCCAGCAGTGAAGCGGGGGGCCGCACAGATACGCAGTATTTT. This sequence encodes CASSEAGGRTDTQYF.

This rearrangement joins TRBV4-1 to TRBJ1-2; 7 bases are shared with TRBD1. The CDR3 sequence is 13 residues long. The V and J ends lost 7 bases and 1 base, in that order; junction bases with no gene match: 3. From germline, CDR1 is MGHRA and CDR2 YSYEKL. CDR3 nucleotide sequence: TGCGCCAGCACCAGACAGGGTAACTATGGCTACACCTTC. This gives the protein CASTRQGNYGYTF.

The chain recombines TRBV7-3 with TRBJ2-2; D call uncertain. CDR1 and CDR2 from the germline V gene are SGHTA and FQGTGA. The V end was cut by 5 bases, the J end by 2 bases, with 12 bases between. The CDR3 runs to 15 residues. CDR3 nucleotide sequence: TGTGCCAGCAGCCCTGCCCGGGCCAACACCGGGGAGCTGTTTTTT. This encodes CASSPARANTGELFF.

This clonotype was seen more than once but under ten times. Mismatch with germline at one junction end may stem from a read error. The genes are TRBV6-5 and TRBJ2-7; TRBD1 agrees at 8 bases. The CDR3 is made up of 16 amino acids. Germline CDR1 reads MNHEY; CDR2 reads SVGAGI. The CDR3 nucleotides are TGTGCCAGCAGTCACTCCGGACAGGGTCCCAACTACGAGCAGTACTTC. This codes for CASSHSGQGPNYEQYF.

This clonotype was found a few times. The J gene is TRBJ1-1, the V gene TRBV20-1; no definite D call. The CDR3 totals 14 residues. Germline CDR1 is DFQATT and CDR2 is SNEGSKA (reference sequence). Deletions cut 4 bases from V and 0 bases from J, with 12 bases between. The CDR3 DNA is TGCAGTGCTAAGGTGAATCAGCTGAACACTGAAGCTTTCTTT. Translation gives CSAKVNQLNTEAFF.

This clonotype was detected a few times. The CDR3 is CASSVNRGANQPQHF. Here the CDR3 DNA reads TGTGCCAGCAGTGTTAACAGGGGTGCCAATCAGCCCCAGCATTTT. The chain uses TRBV27 and TRBJ1-5; 7 positions match TRBD1. Germline loops: CDR1 MNHEY, CDR2 SMNVEV (reference sequence). Trimming took 5 bases from V and 3 from J; bases not matched to a gene: 7. This CDR3 comprises 15 residues.

This clonotype came up a few times. This sequence joins TRBV7-2 and TRBJ2-3; no clear D gene. The CDR3 loop spans 15 amino acids. Trimming removed 2 bases at V and 2 bases at J, with 11 bases between. Per the germline V gene, CDR1 is SGHTA and CDR2 is FQGNSA. The CDR3 DNA sequence: TGTGCCAGCAGCTTAAGGATGGGCTACACAGATACGCAGTATTTT. Translated: CASSLRMGYTDTQYF.

In this sample, this clonotype turned up a few times. The chain has TRBV6-1 and TRBJ2-3, with a tentative D call TRBD2 (7 bases). The V gene's germline CDR1 is MNHNS and CDR2 SASEGT. Trimming removed 8 bases at V and 2 bases at J, with 23 bases between. This CDR3 region has 17 residues. CDR3 loop: CASSGSAGAPPTDTQYF. The CDR3, as DNA: TGTGCCAGCTCGGGGTCGGCGGGGGCCCCCCCCACAGATACGCAGTATTTT.

The gene calls are TRBV9 and TRBJ1-1; 7 bases are a match to TRBD1. The trim removed 3 bases at V and 4 bases at J, leaving 6 bases unmatched. Germline CDR1 SGDLS, CDR2 YYNGEE. This CDR3 is 14 amino acids long. The chain's CDR3 is CASSGVTGPTEAFF. CDR3 bases: TGTGCCAGCAGCGGGGTGACAGGGCCCACTGAAGCTTTCTTT.

For the CDR3, the DNA is TGTGCCAGTATGGGGGGAAGGGGTCCACCCAATCAGCCCCAGCATTTT. Its translation: CASMGGRGPPNQPQHF. The chain combines TRBV19 with TRBJ1-5; D might be TRBD1 (5 bases). Germline V gene lookup returns CDR1 LNHDA and CDR2 SQIVND (reference sequence). The CDR3 is 16 residues long. Trimming shortened V by 7 bases and J by 3 bases, and 19 bases separated the two germline ends. Full variable domain (outside the CDR3, taken from reference TRBV19 and TRBJ1-5): DGGITQSPKYLFRKEGQNVTLSCEQNLNHDAMYWYRQDPGQGLRLIYYSQIVNDFQKGDIAEGYSVSREKKESFPLTVTSAQKNPTAFYLCASMGGRGPPNQPQHFGDGTRLSIL.

J is TRBJ1-4 and V is TRBV19; D is unresolved. CDR1 is LNHDA and CDR2 is SQIVND in the germline V gene (reference sequence). This CDR3 comprises 16 residues. V gave up 10 bases and J gave up 0 bases, with 18 bases separating them. The CDR3 DNA reads as TGTGCCACTTTATCGAGGACGGGGACAACTAATGAAAAACTGTTTTTT. Translated, it gives CATLSRTGTTNEKLFF.

This chain connects TRBV7-3 to TRBJ2-5; D perhaps matches TRBD1 (5 bases). This CDR3 is 14 amino acids long. Germline CDR1 and CDR2: SGHTA and FQGTGA. The V end lost 5 bases, the J end lost 1 base, and 11 bases lay between the germline ends. Written as DNA, the CDR3 is TGTGCCAGCAGCACGCAGGGTGTCCAAGAGACCCAGTACTTC. It encodes CASSTQGVQETQYF.